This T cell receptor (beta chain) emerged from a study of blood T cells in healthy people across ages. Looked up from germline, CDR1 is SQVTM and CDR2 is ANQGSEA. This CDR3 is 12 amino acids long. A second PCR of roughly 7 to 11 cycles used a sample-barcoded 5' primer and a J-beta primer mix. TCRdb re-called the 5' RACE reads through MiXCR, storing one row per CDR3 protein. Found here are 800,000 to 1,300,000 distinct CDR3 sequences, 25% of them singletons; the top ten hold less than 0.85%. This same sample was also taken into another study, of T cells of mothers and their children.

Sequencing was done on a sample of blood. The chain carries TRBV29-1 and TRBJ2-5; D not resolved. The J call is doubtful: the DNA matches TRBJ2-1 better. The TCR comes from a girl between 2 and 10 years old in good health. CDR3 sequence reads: CSVEVRVNEQFF. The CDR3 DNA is TGCAGCGTTGAGGTTCGAGTAAATGAGCAGTTCTTC.